Listed below are T cell receptor delta chains from one sample, sequenced in a study of human gamma delta and Vdelta1 T cells. TCRdb re-identified clones in the PCR reads via CATT. This sample has more than 5,000 delta-chain clones, with roughly a tenth found just once. The sample comprised naive CD27+ Vdelta1 gamma-delta T cells from blood. The receptors here all came from a human donor in good health. CDR3s include the opening cysteine and the closing phenylalanine or tryptophan. The order of the fields is V gene, clone size, J gene, D gene, CDR3 protein, CDR3 DNA. A D gene is named only where the DNA matches it firmly. Clone size is given for some rows only: seen once, a few or many times, or a class if the clone is expanded.

TRDV1,medium-sized,TRDJ1,TRDD3,CALGEHSLRTGNWGIGNPRRHKLIF,TGTGCTCTTGGGGAACATTCCTTAAGGACGGGTAACTGGGGGATAGGGAACCCACGCCGTCATAAACTCATCTTT
TRDV1,medium-sized,TRDJ1,TRDD3,CALGILRTHWGGKLIF,TGTGCTCTTGGGATCCTACGAACTCACTGGGGGGGTAAACTCATCTTT
TRDV1,-,TRDJ1,TRDD3,CALGELVPSPPGGSYVPTDKLIF,TGTGCTCTTGGGGAACTAGTGCCTTCTCCACCTGGGGGGTCTTATGTCCCCACCGATAAACTCATCTTT
TRDV1,medium-sized,TRDJ1,TRDD3,CALGAFLRPSWGIRTDKLIF,TGTGCTCTTGGAGCCTTCCTACGGCCGTCCTGGGGGATACGAACCGATAAACTCATCTTT
TRDV1,-,TRDJ1,TRDD3,CALGELLRSHWGTMPLGKLIF,TGTGCTCTTGGGGAATTATTACGGTCACACTGGGGAACTATGCCTCTCGGGAAACTCATCTTT
TRDV1,medium-sized,TRDJ1,TRDD3,CALGEISSYYGGYPTDKLIF,TGTGCTCTTGGGGAAATTTCGTCCTACTATGGGGGATACCCCACCGATAAACTCATCTTT
TRDV1,-,TRDJ1,TRDD3,CALGVRTGGYNTDTDKLIF,TGTGCTCTTGGGGTAAGGACTGGGGGATACAATACCGACACCGATAAACTCATCTTT
TRDV1,medium-sized,TRDJ1,TRDD3,CALGNAPKPAVNRLMVGERKLIF,TGTGCTCTTGGGAACGCCCCAAAGCCCGCTGTAAACCGCCTGATGGTGGGGGAGCGTAAACTCATCTTT
TRDV1,medium-sized,TRDJ1,-,CALGELLVSGGSIRGGYTDKLIF,TGTGCTCTTGGGGAACTCTTAGTCTCGGGTGGCTCCATAAGGGGGGGGTACACCGATAAACTCATCTTT
TRDV1,medium-sized,TRDJ1,-,CALGELGWFATGLSRRRYTDKLIF,TGTGCTCTTGGGGAACTAGGGTGGTTTGCCACAGGTCTTTCAAGGAGACGGTACACCGATAAACTCATCTTT
TRDV1,-,TRDJ1,TRDD3,CALGWRLRFLTGGEYTDKLIF,TGTGCTCTTGGATGGCGCCTAAGGTTCCTTACTGGGGGAGAGTACACCGATAAACTCATCTTT
TRDV1,-,TRDJ1,TRDD3,CALGELVFSLLGDSRAPSYTDKLIF,TGTGCTCTTGGGGAACTAGTATTCTCTTTACTGGGGGATAGCCGAGCCCCTTCGTACACCGATAAACTCATCTTT
TRDV1,-,TRDJ1,TRDD3,CALGEPAFPRTGGYKLIF,TGTGCTCTTGGGGAGCCGGCATTCCCGCGTACTGGGGGTTATAAACTCATCTTT
TRDV1,many,TRDJ1,TRDD3,CALGDRSRYWGIHKLIF,TGTGCTCTTGGGGATCGATCCCGGTACTGGGGGATTCATAAACTCATCTTT
TRDV1,few,TRDJ1,-,CALGPHGRFLRALGNSVYTDKLIF,TGTGCTCTTGGGCCCCATGGGCGTTTCCTAAGGGCTTTGGGGAACTCTGTATACACCGATAAACTCATCTTT
TRDV1,many,TRDJ1,TRDD3,CALGELRVPKALWGTLYTDKLIF,TGTGCTCTTGGGGAACTGCGTGTACCTAAGGCCCTTTGGGGGACCTTGTACACCGATAAACTCATCTTT
TRDV1,medium-sized,TRDJ1,TRDD3,CALGDRYRTGGTDKLIF,TGTGCTCTTGGGGACCGCTACCGCACTGGGGGCACCGATAAACTCATCTTT
TRDV1,few,TRDJ1,-,CALGGLLLRRGSRNKLIF,TGTGCTCTTGGGGGCCTTTTACTACGCAGGGGATCCCGAAATAAACTCATCTTT
TRDV2,-,TRDJ1,-,CACDTWATKLIF,TGTGCCTGTGACACCTGGGCGACTAAACTCATCTTT
TRDV1,medium-sized,TRDJ1,TRDD3,CALGPSEYWGIRYTDKLIF,TGTGCTCTTGGGCCATCCGAGTACTGGGGGATACGCTACACCGATAAACTCATCTTT
TRDV1,medium-sized,TRDJ1,TRDD3,CALGELIRGIRSRGTDKLIF,TGTGCTCTTGGGGAATTAATTAGGGGGATCCGGTCGAGAGGTACCGATAAACTCATCTTT
TRDV1,medium-sized,TRDJ1,TRDD3,CALGYRTGDKGIYTDKLIF,TGTGCTCTTGGGTACCGTACTGGGGATAAGGGAATCTACACCGATAAACTCATCTTT
TRDV1,-,TRDJ1,TRDD3,CALGEPWSYPLMGGYNSWVKLIF,TGTGCTCTTGGGGAACCTTGGTCCTACCCTCTTATGGGGGGATATAACAGCTGGGTTAAACTCATCTTT
TRDV1,medium-sized,TRDJ1,TRDD3,CALGELRASPRRGGIRRSQLIF,TGTGCTCTTGGGGAACTTCGAGCGTCTCCCCGGAGGGGGGGGATACGCCGGTCCCAACTCATCTTT
TRDV1,medium-sized,TRDJ1,TRDD3,CALGVGPVLAWGIRHTDKLIF,TGTGCTCTTGGGGTTGGCCCTGTCTTAGCCTGGGGGATACGGCACACCGATAAACTCATCTTT
TRDV1,many,TRDJ1,TRDD3,CALGELVFKERGLGDMADKLIF,TGTGCTCTTGGGGAACTAGTTTTTAAAGAAAGAGGACTGGGGGATATGGCCGATAAACTCATCTTT
TRDV1,many,TRDJ1,TRDD3,CALGGHRGGILDITDKLIF,TGTGCTCTTGGGGGCCATCGGGGGGGGATATTGGATATAACCGATAAACTCATCTTT
TRDV1,-,TRDJ1,TRDD3,CALGELLSLRRGIRRSDKLIF,TGTGCTCTTGGGGAACTCCTCAGTCTCCGACGGGGGATACGTAGGTCCGATAAACTCATCTTT
TRDV1,large,TRDJ1,TRDD3,CALGERRSTYWGIAYTDKLIF,TGTGCTCTTGGGGAACGGAGGTCGACGTACTGGGGGATAGCGTACACCGATAAACTCATCTTT
TRDV1,-,TRDJ1,TRDD2,CALGEPAFLTDKLIF,TGTGCTCTTGGGGAACCGGCCTTCCTCACCGATAAACTCATCTTT
TRDV2,many,TRDJ1,-,CATGDGGNSDKLIF,TGTGCCACCGGTGATGGGGGCAACAGCGATAAACTCATCTTT
TRDV1,medium-sized,TRDJ1,TRDD3,CALDSASVLGDPVDKLIF,TGTGCTCTTGATTCTGCGTCCGTACTGGGGGATCCGGTCGATAAACTCATCTTT
TRDV1,medium-sized,TRDJ1,TRDD3,CALGELRAGGRQYTDKLIF,TGTGCTCTTGGGGAACTTCGGGCTGGGGGACGTCAGTACACCGATAAACTCATCTTT
TRDV1,-,TRDJ1,TRDD3,CALVSLPRLPPGGYRMTDKLIF,TGTGCTCTTGTCTCTCTCCCCCGACTTCCTCCTGGGGGATACCGTATGACCGATAAACTCATCTTT
TRDV1,-,TRDJ1,-,CALGEEGLPTYWGKRADKLIF,TGTGCTCTTGGGGAGGAAGGCCTTCCTACGTACTGGGGGAAACGGGCCGATAAACTCATCTTT
TRDV1,-,TRDJ1,TRDD3,CALGDPRTRSFGPGGPMYTDKLIF,TGTGCTCTTGGGGACCCTCGAACTAGGTCCTTCGGGCCTGGGGGACCAATGTACACCGATAAACTCATCTTT
TRDV1,many,TRDJ1,TRDD3,CALGSRMRPGGPVTDKLIF,TGTGCTCTTGGGTCCCGCATGCGTCCTGGGGGCCCAGTTACCGATAAACTCATCTTT
TRDV1,many,TRDJ1,TRDD3,CALARTPLLGNLYTDKLIF,TGTGCTCTCGCTAGAACCCCGTTACTGGGGAACTTGTACACCGATAAACTCATCTTT
TRDV1,medium-sized,TRDJ1,TRDD3,CALGERGLRRGIINKLIF,TGTGCTCTTGGGGAAAGGGGGTTACGGCGGGGGATAATCAATAAACTCATCTTT
TRDV2,medium-sized,TRDJ1,TRDD3,CACDMVLGDMSSVPKTDKLIF,TGTGCCTGTGACATGGTTCTGGGGGATATGTCGAGCGTTCCGAAGACCGATAAACTCATCTTT
TRDV1,medium-sized,TRDJ1,TRDD3,CALGELIRAGGYSRSEYTDKLIF,TGTGCTCTTGGGGAACTCATACGGGCTGGGGGATACAGCCGGTCGGAGTACACCGATAAACTCATCTTT
TRDV1,medium-sized,TRDJ1,-,CALGELTRMRGRNTDKLIF,TGTGCTCTTGGGGAACTTACTAGGATGCGGGGGAGGAACACCGATAAACTCATCTTT
TRDV1,-,TRDJ1,-,CALGTFTRRRPSAKFADKLIF,TGTGCTCTTGGGACCTTTACCCGCCGGCGGCCTAGCGCAAAATTCGCCGATAAACTCATCTTT
TRDV1,medium-sized,TRDJ1,TRDD3,CALGELPRWGIRQERVKSTDKLIF,TGTGCTCTTGGGGAACTTCCTCGCTGGGGGATACGGCAGGAGCGAGTCAAGAGCACCGATAAACTCATCTTT
TRDV1,few,TRDJ1,TRDD3,CALGNFVVVSFLHTGGYSDKLIF,TGTGCTCTTGGGAACTTTGTGGTTGTATCCTTCCTCCACACTGGGGGATATAGCGATAAACTCATCTTT
TRDV1,few,TRDJ1,TRDD3,CALGERARGILGTDKLIF,TGTGCTCTTGGGGAACGCGCCCGGGGGATACTTGGGACCGATAAACTCATCTTC
TRDV2,few,TRDJ1,TRDD2,CACATVLPHVGTLTDKLIF,TGTGCCTGTGCCACTGTCCTTCCTCACGTGGGGACCCTCACCGATAAACTCATCTTT
TRDV1,few,TRDJ1,-,CALGNRKGGPYTDKLIF,TGTGCTCTTGGGAACCGTAAAGGGGGACCGTACACCGATAAACTCATCTTT
TRDV1,-,TRDJ1,-,CALGETKYRRGYTDKLIF,TGTGCTCTCGGGGAGACAAAATACCGTCGGGGATACACCGATAAACTCATCTTT
TRDV1,-,TRDJ1,TRDD3,CALGELKRSNDRLGVFYTDKLIF,TGTGCTCTTGGGGAACTAAAACGATCCAACGACCGACTGGGGGTTTTCTACACCGATAAACTCATCTTT
TRDV1,medium-sized,TRDJ1,TRDD3,CALGEVTIRRRDWGKLIF,TGTGCTCTTGGGGAAGTAACTATCCGTCGTCGGGACTGGGGAAAACTCATCTTT
TRDV1,large,TRDJ1,-,CALGGSPSSFWGSPTSLYTDKLIF,TGTGCTCTTGGGGGTTCCCCTTCTAGCTTTTGGGGATCCCCCACATCCTTGTACACCGATAAACTCATCTTT
TRDV1,-,TRDJ1,-,CALGELEGGLPTHYRTGGSPYTDKLIF,TGTGCTCTTGGGGAACTTGAAGGGGGGCTTCCTACACACTATCGGACTGGGGGGAGCCCGTACACCGATAAACTCATCTTT
TRDV1,large,TRDJ1,-,CALGKGRYDPGARGTDKLIF,TGTGCTCTTGGGAAAGGCCGTTATGATCCGGGGGCCCGGGGTACCGATAAACTCATCTTT
TRDV1,large,TRDJ1,TRDD2,CALGDRGLPTGKLIF,TGTGCTCTTGGGGACCGAGGCCTTCCTACGGGTAAACTCATCTTT
TRDV1,few,TRDJ1,TRDD3,CALGELRTRAYWGIRGTDKLIF,TGTGCTCTTGGGGAACTGAGGACTCGTGCCTACTGGGGGATACGCGGCACCGATAAACTCATCTTT
TRDV1,-,TRDJ1,TRDD3,CALGERPPYSPFTGGYRADKLIF,TGTGCTCTTGGGGAACGCCCTCCGTACAGTCCCTTTACTGGGGGATACCGGGCGGATAAACTCATCTTT
TRDV1,medium-sized,TRDJ1,TRDD3,CALGDPFLLGDTPTDKLIF,TGTGCTCTTGGGGACCCCTTCCTACTGGGGGATACTCCCACCGATAAACTCATCTTT
TRDV1,-,TRDJ1,TRDD3,CALGELEFPGPGGYGVIDKLIF,TGTGCTCTTGGGGAACTCGAATTCCCAGGTCCTGGGGGATACGGGGTGATCGATAAACTCATCTTT
TRDV1,medium-sized,TRDJ1,-,CALGEINTDKLIF,TGTGCTCTTGGGGAAATCAACACCGATAAACTCATCTTT